The T cell receptor beta chain under discussion was sequenced for a study of a mutant IDH1 vaccine in newly diagnosed glioma. Study as a whole: Sex distribution of treated patients was approximately 60% male and about 38% female; mean age was 40.4 years.

The time point denotes: week 47, end of study. A 20-mer mutant IDH1 peptide at 300 ug was injected subcutaneously with topical imiquimod. Comments on this clone: Its antigen is unidentified.

Per germline, CDR1 SGHTA and CDR2 FQGTGA. Trimming removed 3 bases from V and 3 bases from J; junction bases left unmatched: 5. The CDR3 consists of 15 residues. Method: immunoSEQ multiplex PCR; TCRdb's copy keeps in-frame clones and lacks some. The top ten clones hold approximately 4.6% of a sample with about 50,000 clones, around 84% of them seen once. The chain joins TRBV7-3 to TRBJ1-2; TRBD1 aligns across 9 bases. The sequencing here drew on PBMCs, taken from a glioma patient whose treatment included an IDH1 peptide vaccine. This TCR came from a woman aged 25 to 45 with glioma. Some clones in this sample may be carry-over from other donors' samples. CDR3 sequence reads: CASSFTGGRDYGYTF. DNA of the CDR3: TGTGCCAGCAGCTTCACAGGGGGCAGGGACTATGGCTACACCTTC.